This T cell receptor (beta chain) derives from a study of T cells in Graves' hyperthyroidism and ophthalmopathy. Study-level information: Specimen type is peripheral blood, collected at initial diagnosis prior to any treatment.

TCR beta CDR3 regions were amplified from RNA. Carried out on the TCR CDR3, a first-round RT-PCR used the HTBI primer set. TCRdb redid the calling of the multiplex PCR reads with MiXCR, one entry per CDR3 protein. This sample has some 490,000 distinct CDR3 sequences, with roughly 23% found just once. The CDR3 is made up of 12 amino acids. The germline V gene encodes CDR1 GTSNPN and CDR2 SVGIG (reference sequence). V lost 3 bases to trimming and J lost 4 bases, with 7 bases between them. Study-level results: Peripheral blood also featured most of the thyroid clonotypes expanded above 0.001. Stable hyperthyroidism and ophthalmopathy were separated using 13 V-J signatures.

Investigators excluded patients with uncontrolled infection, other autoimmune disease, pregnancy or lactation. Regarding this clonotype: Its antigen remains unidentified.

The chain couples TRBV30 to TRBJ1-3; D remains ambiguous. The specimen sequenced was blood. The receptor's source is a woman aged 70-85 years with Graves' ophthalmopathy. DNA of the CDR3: TGTGCCTGGAGCTTGGAAGGAAACACCATATATTTT. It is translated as CAWSLEGNTIYF.